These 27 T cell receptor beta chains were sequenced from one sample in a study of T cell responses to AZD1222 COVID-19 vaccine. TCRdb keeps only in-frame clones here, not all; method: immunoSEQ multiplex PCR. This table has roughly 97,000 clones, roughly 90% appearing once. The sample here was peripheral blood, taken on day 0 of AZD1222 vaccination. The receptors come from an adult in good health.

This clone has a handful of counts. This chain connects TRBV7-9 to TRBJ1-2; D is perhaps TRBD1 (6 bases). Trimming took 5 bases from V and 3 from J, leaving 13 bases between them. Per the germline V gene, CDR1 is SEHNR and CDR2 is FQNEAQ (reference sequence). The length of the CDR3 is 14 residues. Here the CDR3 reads CASSPREGDYGYTF. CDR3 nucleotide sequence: TGTGCCAGCAGCCCCCGGGAGGGGGACTATGGCTACACCTTC.

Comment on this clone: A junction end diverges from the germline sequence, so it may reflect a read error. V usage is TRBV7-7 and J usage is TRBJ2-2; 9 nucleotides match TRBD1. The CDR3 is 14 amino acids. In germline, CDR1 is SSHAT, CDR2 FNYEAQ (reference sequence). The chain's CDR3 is CASSLTGGTGELFF. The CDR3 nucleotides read TGTGCTAGCAGCTTAACAGGGGGCACGGGGGAGCTGTTTTTT.

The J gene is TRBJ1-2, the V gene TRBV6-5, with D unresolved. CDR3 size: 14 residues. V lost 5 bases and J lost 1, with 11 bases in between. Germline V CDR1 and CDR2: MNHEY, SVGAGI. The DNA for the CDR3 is TGTGCCAGCAGTCCCCGGACCGGTAACTATGGCTACACCTTC. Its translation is CASSPRTGNYGYTF.

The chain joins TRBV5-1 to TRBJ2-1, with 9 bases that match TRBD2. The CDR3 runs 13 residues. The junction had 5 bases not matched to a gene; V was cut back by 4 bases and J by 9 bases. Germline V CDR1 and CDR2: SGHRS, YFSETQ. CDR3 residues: CASSPGLAIEQFF. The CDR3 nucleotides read TGCGCCAGCAGCCCGGGACTAGCTATTGAGCAGTTCTTC.

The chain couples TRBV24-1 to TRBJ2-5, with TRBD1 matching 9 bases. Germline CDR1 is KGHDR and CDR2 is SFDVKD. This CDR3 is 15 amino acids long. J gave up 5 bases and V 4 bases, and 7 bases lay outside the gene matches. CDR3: CATSERQGEIETQYF. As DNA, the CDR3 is TGTGCCACCAGTGAAAGACAGGGGGAAATTGAGACCCAGTACTTC.

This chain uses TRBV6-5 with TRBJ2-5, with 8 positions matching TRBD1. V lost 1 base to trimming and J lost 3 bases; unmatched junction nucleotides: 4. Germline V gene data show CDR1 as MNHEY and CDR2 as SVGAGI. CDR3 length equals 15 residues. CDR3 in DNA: TGTGCCAGCAGTTACTGGGACAGGTTCAAAGAGACCCAGTACTTC. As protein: CASSYWDRFKETQYF.

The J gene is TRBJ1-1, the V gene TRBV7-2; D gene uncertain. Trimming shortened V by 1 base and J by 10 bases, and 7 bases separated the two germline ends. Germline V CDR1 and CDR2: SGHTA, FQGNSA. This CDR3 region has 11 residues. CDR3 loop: CASSLGAPAFF. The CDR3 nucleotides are TGTGCCAGCAGCTTAGGCGCACCAGCTTTCTTT.

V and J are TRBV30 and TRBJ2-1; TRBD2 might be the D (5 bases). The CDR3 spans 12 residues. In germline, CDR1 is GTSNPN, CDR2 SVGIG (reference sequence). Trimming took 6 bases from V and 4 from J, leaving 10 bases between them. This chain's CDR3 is CACEGEYNEQFF. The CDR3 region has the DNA TGTGCCTGCGAGGGCGAATACAATGAGCAGTTCTTC.

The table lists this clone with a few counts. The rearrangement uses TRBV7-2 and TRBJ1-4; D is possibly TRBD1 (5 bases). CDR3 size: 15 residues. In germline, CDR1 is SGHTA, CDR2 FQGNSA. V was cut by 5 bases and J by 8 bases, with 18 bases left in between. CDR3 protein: CASSIAGSIGEKLFF. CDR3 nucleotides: TGTGCCAGCAGCATCGCAGGGTCGATAGGCGAAAAACTGTTTTTT. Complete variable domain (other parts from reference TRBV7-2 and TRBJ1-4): GAGVSQSPSNKVTEKGKDVELRCDPISGHTALYWYRQSLGQGLEFLIYFQGNSAPDKSGLPSDRFSAERTGGSVSTLTIQRTQQEDSAVYLCASSIAGSIGEKLFFGSGTQLSVL.

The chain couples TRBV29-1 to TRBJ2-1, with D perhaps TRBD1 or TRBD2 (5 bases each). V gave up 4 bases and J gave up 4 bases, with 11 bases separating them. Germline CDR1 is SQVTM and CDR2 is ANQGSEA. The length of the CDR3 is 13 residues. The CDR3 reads CSVAGTLYNEQFF. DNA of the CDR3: TGCAGCGTTGCAGGGACCCTTTACAATGAGCAGTTCTTC.

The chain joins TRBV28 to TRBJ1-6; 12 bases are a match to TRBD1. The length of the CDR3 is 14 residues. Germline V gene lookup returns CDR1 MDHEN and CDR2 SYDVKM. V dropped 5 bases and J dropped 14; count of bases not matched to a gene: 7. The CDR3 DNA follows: TGTGCCAGCAGTCGGGGACAGGGGGCAATCACCCTCCACTTT. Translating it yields CASSRGQGAITLHF.

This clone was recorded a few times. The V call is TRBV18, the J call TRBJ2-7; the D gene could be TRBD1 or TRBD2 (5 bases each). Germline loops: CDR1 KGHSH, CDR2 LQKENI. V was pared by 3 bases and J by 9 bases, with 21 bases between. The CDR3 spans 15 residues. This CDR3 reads CASSPTYGTGFGQYF. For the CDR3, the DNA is TGTGCCAGCTCACCGACCTACGGGACCGGGTTCGGGCAGTACTTC.

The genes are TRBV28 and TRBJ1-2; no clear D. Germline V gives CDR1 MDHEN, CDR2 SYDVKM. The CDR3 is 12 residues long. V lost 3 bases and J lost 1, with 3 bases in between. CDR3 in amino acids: CASSFDNYGYTF. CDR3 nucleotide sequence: TGTGCCAGCAGTTTTGATAACTATGGCTACACCTTC.

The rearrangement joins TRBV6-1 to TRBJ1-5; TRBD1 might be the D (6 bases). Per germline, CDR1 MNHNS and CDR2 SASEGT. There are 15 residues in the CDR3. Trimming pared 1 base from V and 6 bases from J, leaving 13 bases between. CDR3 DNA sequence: TGTGCCAGCAGTGAAGTAACAGGGCAAGGTCAGCCCCAGCATTTT. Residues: CASSEVTGQGQPQHF.

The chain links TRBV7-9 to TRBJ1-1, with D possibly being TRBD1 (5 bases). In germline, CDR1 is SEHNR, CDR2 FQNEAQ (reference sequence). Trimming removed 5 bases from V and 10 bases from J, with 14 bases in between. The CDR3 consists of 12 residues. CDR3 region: CASSPEGPGAFF. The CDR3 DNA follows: TGTGCCAGCAGCCCAGAGGGGCCCGGAGCTTTCTTT.

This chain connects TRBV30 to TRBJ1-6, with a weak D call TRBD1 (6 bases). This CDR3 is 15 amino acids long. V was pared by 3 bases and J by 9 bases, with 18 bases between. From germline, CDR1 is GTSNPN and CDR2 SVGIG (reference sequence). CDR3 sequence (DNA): TGTGCCTGGAGCGGTACAGGGCAGGTCCGTTCACCCCTCCACTTT. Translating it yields CAWSGTGQVRSPLHF.

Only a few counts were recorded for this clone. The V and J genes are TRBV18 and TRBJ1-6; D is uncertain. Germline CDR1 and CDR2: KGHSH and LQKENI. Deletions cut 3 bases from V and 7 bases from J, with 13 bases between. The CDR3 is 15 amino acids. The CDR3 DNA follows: TGTGCCAGCTCACCTCAGTCAGGAGAAAATTCACCCCTCCACTTT. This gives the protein CASSPQSGENSPLHF.

CDR3 bases: TGTGCCAGCAGCCATCCCGGACAGGGGGCGAATAATTCACCCCTCCACTTT. It specifies CASSHPGQGANNSPLHF. The rearrangement links TRBV4-2 to TRBJ1-6; 11 nucleotides line up with TRBD1. J gave up 5 bases and V 3 bases, and 6 bases lay outside the gene matches. CDR3 length: 17 residues. Germline CDR1 is LGHNA and CDR2 is YNFKEQ.

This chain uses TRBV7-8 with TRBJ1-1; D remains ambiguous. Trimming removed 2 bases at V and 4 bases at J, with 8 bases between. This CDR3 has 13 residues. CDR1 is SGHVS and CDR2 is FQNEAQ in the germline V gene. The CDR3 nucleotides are TGTGCCAGCAGCTTATTAGAAGGCACTGAAGCTTTCTTT. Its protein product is CASSLLEGTEAFF.

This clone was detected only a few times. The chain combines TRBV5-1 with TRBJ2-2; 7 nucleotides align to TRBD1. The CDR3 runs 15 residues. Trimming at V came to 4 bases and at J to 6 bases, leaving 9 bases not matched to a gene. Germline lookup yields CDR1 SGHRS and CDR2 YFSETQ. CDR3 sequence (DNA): TGCGCCAGCAGCACTTTTGACAGGGTTTCCGGGGAGCTGTTTTTT. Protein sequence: CASSTFDRVSGELFF.

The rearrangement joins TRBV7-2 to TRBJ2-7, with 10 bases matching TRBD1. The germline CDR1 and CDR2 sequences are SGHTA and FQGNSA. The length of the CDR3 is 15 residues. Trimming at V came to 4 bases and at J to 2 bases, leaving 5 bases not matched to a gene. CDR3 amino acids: CASSSRTGGPYEQYF. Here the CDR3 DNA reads TGTGCCAGCAGCTCCAGGACAGGGGGGCCCTACGAGCAGTACTTC.

The CDR3 DNA follows: TGTGCCAGCAGCCAAGATGGGGCTAGCGGGGGTTCCTACAATGAGCAGTTCTTC. As protein: CASSQDGASGGSYNEQFF. The chain uses TRBV3-1 (or the pseudogene TRBV3-2) and TRBJ2-1; 10 nucleotides match TRBD2. CDR1 and CDR2 (germline): LGHDT, YNNKEL (reference sequence). V lost 0 bases and J lost 1; bases outside the gene matches: 6. The CDR3 is 18 residues long.

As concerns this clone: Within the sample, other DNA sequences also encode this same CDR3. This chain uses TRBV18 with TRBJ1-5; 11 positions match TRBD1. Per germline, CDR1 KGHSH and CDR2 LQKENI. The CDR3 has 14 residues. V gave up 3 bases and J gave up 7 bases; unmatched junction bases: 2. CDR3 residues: CASSPGQGVQPQHF. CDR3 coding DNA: TGTGCCAGCTCACCGGGACAGGGGGTACAGCCCCAGCATTTT.

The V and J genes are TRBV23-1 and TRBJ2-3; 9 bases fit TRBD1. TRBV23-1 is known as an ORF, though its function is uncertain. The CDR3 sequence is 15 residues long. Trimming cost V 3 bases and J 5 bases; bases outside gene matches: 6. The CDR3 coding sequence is TGCGCCAGCAGTCAGCGGGACAGGGCAGAAGATACGCAGTATTTT. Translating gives CASSQRDRAEDTQYF.

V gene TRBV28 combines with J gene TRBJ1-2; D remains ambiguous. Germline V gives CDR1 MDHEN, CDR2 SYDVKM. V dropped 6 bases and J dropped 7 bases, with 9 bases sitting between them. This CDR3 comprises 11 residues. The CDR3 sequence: CASSAQAGYTF. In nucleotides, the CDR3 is TGTGCCAGCAGCGCTCAAGCTGGCTACACCTTC.

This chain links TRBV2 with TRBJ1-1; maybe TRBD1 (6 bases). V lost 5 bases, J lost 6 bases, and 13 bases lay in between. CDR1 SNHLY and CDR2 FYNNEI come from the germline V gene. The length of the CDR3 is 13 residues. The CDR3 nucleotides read TGTGCCAGCAGTAGGGGGGTTCTCTCTGAAGCTTTCTTT. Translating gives CASSRGVLSEAFF.

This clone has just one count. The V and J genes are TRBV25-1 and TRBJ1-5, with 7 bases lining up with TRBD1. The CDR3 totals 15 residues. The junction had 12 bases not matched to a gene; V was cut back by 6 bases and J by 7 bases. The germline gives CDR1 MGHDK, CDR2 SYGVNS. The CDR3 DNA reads TGTGCCAGCAGCCCACAGGGGACCGATGTACAGCCCCAGCATTTT. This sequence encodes CASSPQGTDVQPQHF. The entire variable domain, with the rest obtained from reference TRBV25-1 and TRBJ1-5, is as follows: EADIYQTPRYLVIGTGKKITLECSQTMGHDKMYWYQQDPGMELHLIHYSYGVNSTEKGDLSSESTVSRIRTEHFPLTLESARPSHTSQYLCASSPQGTDVQPQHFGDGTRLSIL.